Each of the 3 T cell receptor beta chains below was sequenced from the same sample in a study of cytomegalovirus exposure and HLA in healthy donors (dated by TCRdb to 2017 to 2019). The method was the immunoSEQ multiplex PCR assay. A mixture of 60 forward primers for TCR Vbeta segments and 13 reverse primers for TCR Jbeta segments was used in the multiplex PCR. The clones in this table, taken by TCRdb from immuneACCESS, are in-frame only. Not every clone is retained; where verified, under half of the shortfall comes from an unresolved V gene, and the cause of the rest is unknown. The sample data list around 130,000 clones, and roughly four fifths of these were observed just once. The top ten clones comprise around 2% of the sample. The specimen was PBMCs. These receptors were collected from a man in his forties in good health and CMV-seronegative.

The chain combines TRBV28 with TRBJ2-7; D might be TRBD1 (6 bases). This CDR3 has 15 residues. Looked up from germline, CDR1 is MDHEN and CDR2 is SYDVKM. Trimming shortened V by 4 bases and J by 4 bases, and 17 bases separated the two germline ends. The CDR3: CASSYPQGIAYEQYF. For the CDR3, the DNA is TGTGCCAGCAGTTATCCACAGGGTATAGCGTACGAGCAGTACTTC.

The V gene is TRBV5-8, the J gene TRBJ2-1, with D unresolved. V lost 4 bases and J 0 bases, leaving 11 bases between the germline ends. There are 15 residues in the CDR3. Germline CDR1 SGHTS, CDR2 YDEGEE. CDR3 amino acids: CASSPPSSSYNEQFF. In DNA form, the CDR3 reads TGTGCCAGCAGCCCCCCATCGAGCTCCTACAATGAGCAGTTCTTC.

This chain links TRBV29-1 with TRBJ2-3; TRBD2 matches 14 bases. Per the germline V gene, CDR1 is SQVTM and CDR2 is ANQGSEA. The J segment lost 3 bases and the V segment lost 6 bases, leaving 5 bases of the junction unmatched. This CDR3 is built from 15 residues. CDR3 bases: TGCAGCGTAGCCGGGACTAGCGGGGGTACAGATACGCAGTATTTT. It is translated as CSVAGTSGGTDTQYF.